The 30 T cell receptor beta chains below were found in one sample sequenced in a study of cytomegalovirus exposure and HLA in healthy donors (dated by TCRdb to 2016 to 2017). Libraries came from the immunoSEQ multiplex PCR assay. For the multiplex PCR, a mixture combining 60 forward primers for TCR Vbeta segments and 13 reverse primers for TCR Jbeta segments was used. In TCRdb, the immuneACCESS table is reduced to in-frame sequences with V and J assigned. These tables do not hold every clone; where another copy was compared, an unresolved V gene accounts for under half, and the others remain unexplained. This sample gives 200,000 to 250,000 clones in total; 70% to 85% of them show up just once. The biggest ten clones account for 0.2% to 0.25% of the sample. Material for sequencing was PBMCs. The receptors originated from a girl aged 2 to 10 in good health and CMV-seronegative.

The chain links TRBV7-9 to TRBJ2-7; no clear D gene. Germline CDR1 SEHNR, CDR2 FQNEAQ (reference sequence). Trimming took off 4 bases at V and 0 bases at J, with 19 bases between the two ends. The CDR3 is made up of 17 amino acids. The CDR3: CASSSDGGGVGSYEQYF. CDR3 nucleotides: TGTGCCAGCAGCTCAGATGGTGGCGGAGTGGGCTCCTACGAGCAGTACTTC.

The V gene is TRBV6-5, the J gene TRBJ1-3, with D tentatively TRBD1 (6 bases). With 7 bases removed from V and 3 bases from J, the gap between germline ends came to 13 bases. Germline-derived CDR1 and CDR2 are MNHEY and SVGAGI. There are 14 residues in the CDR3. The CDR3 is CASKRGAIGNTIYF. CDR3 nucleotides: TGTGCCAGCAAACGGGGGGCGATTGGAAACACCATATATTTT.

This rearrangement joins TRBV5-8 to TRBJ1-1; TRBD1 is a possible D gene (5 bases). Trimming took off 5 bases at V and 1 base at J, with 9 bases between the two ends. CDR3 size: 13 residues. Germline V gives CDR1 SGHTS, CDR2 YDEGEE. The CDR3 here is CASRKTENTEAFF. For the CDR3, the DNA is TGTGCCAGCAGGAAGACAGAGAACACTGAAGCTTTCTTT.

The V and J genes are TRBV19 and TRBJ1-1; no clear D gene. Germline loops: CDR1 LNHDA, CDR2 SQIVND (reference sequence). V lost 5 bases and J 10 bases, leaving 17 bases between the germline ends. This CDR3 has 13 amino acids. CDR3 residues: CASSPGRRVGAFF. CDR3 nucleotide sequence: TGTGCCAGTAGTCCCGGACGGCGGGTGGGAGCTTTCTTT.

The chain recombines TRBV6-5 with TRBJ1-1; D call uncertain. Germline V gene sequence: CDR1 MNHEY, CDR2 SVGAGI. With 5 bases removed from V and 10 bases from J, the gap between germline ends came to 17 bases. The CDR3 is made up of 13 amino acids. CDR3 amino acids: CASSPSLGHGAFF. DNA of the CDR3: TGTGCCAGCAGTCCCTCGCTAGGCCACGGAGCTTTCTTT.

The genes are TRBV5-4 and TRBJ2-2, with TRBD1 matching 7 bases. This CDR3 has 14 residues. Germline V gives CDR1 SGHNT, CDR2 YYREEE (reference sequence). The V segment lost 7 bases and the J segment 5 bases; nucleotides outside the gene matches: 8. The DNA of the CDR3 is TGTGCCAGCCAGCCGGGACAGCAGACCGGGGAGCTGTTTTTT. The encoded protein is CASQPGQQTGELFF. The variable domain in full, completed from reference TRBV5-4 and TRBJ2-2, reads ETGVTQSPTHLIKTRGQQVTLRCSSQSGHNTVSWYQQALGQGPQFIFQYYREEENGRGNFPPRFSGLQFPNYSSELNVNALELDDSALYLCASQPGQQTGELFFGEGSRLTVL.

This chain links TRBV7-9 with TRBJ1-1, with 7 bases fitting TRBD1. With 3 bases clipped from V and 3 bases from J, the junction kept 4 bases outside the gene matches. CDR3 length equals 14 residues. Germline V CDR1 and CDR2: SEHNR, FQNEAQ (reference sequence). The CDR3 DNA sequence: TGTGCCAGCAGCTTCGACAGGGCTGACACTGAAGCTTTCTTT. Translated: CASSFDRADTEAFF.

The V call is TRBV5-5, the J call TRBJ1-2; unclear D gene. Looked up from germline, CDR1 is SGHKS and CDR2 is YYEKEE (reference sequence). Trimming shortened V by 5 bases and J by 5 bases, and 19 bases separated the two germline ends. The CDR3 has 15 amino acids. CDR3 sequence: CASRKTTGTVYGYTF. The CDR3, as DNA: TGTGCCAGCAGAAAAACCACGGGAACAGTTTATGGCTACACCTTC.

This clone was seen only once. The chain employs TRBV6-5 and TRBJ1-1; TRBD1 is a possible D gene (6 bases). Per germline, CDR1 MNHEY and CDR2 SVGAGI. The CDR3 extends over 14 amino acids. Trimming removed 2 bases from V and 8 bases from J, with 15 bases in between. The CDR3 DNA is TGTGCCAGCAGTTACGTTGGGGGGGCGCGGGAAGCTTTCTTT. Protein: CASSYVGGAREAFF.

The chain recombines TRBV5-4 with TRBJ1-1; TRBD1 is a possible D gene (5 bases). V dropped 3 bases and J dropped 6 bases, with 12 bases sitting between them. Germline values: CDR1 SGHNT, CDR2 YYREEE (reference sequence). This CDR3 has 13 residues. In DNA form, the CDR3 reads TGTGCCAGCAGCTCCGGACACGAGTCTGAAGCTTTCTTT. It codes for CASSSGHESEAFF.

The chain has TRBV6-5 and TRBJ1-2; tentatively, D is TRBD1 (5 bases). Trimming shortened V by 2 bases and J by 8 bases, and 12 bases separated the two germline ends. The CDR3 runs 13 residues. Germline lookup yields CDR1 MNHEY and CDR2 SVGAGI. The CDR3 reads CASSYRQGGGYTF. The CDR3 coding sequence is TGTGCCAGCAGTTACCGCCAGGGAGGCGGCTACACCTTC.

The gene calls are TRBV5-1 and TRBJ2-1; TRBD2 matches at 7 bases. This CDR3 is 15 amino acids long. The germline V gene has CDR1 SGHRS and CDR2 YFSETQ. V dropped 4 bases and J dropped 6; count of bases not matched to a gene: 10. For the CDR3, the DNA is TGCGCCAGCAGCCTTCGGGCGGGAGAAGCCAATGAGCAGTTCTTC. It specifies CASSLRAGEANEQFF.

The CDR3 bases are TGTGCCAGCAGTTACTCGAACCCAGGGGAAGGCTACACCTTC. Amino acids: CASSYSNPGEGYTF. The chain is built from TRBV6-5 and TRBJ1-2; the D gene is possibly TRBD1 (6 bases). Trimming took 0 bases from V and 8 from J, leaving 13 bases between them. Germline V CDR1 and CDR2: MNHEY, SVGAGI. The CDR3 is made up of 14 amino acids.

This chain links TRBV7-9 with TRBJ2-7; weak D call: TRBD1 (6 bases). The V gene's germline CDR1 is SEHNR and CDR2 FQNEAQ (reference sequence). Trimming cost V 4 bases and J 2 bases, with 12 bases left between them. This CDR3 contains 14 residues. CDR3 bases: TGTGCCAGCAGCTCAAGGACAGTGGCCTACGAGCAGTACTTC. Amino acid sequence: CASSSRTVAYEQYF.

The chain is built from TRBV14 and TRBJ1-1, with 7 bases matching TRBD1. Germline V CDR1 and CDR2: SGHDN, FVKESK. Trimming removed 10 bases from V and 5 bases from J; junction bases left unmatched: 19. The CDR3 contains 16 residues. CDR3 DNA sequence: TGTGCCACCCGTCTTGGACGGGGACAGCGAAGAACTGAAGCTTTCTTT. Translation: CATRLGRGQRRTEAFF.

A few counts support this clone. The chain couples TRBV5-6 to TRBJ1-1, with D unclear. The CDR3 spans 14 residues. V lost 2 bases and J lost 4, with 12 bases in between. Germline loops: CDR1 SGHDT, CDR2 YYEEEE. The CDR3 is CASSFSGLLTEAFF. The CDR3 nucleotides are TGTGCCAGCAGCTTCTCTGGACTTCTCACTGAAGCTTTCTTT.

This chain links TRBV5-4 with TRBJ2-5; 8 bases are a match to TRBD1. The end of the DNA fits TRBJ2-7 better, so the J call may be wrong. The CDR3 loop spans 15 amino acids. CDR1 is SGHNT, CDR2 YYREEE, per germline (reference sequence). For the CDR3, the DNA is TGTGCCAGCAGCGGGACCAGGGGGCATTCCTACGAGCAGTACTTC. Translating it yields CASSGTRGHSYEQYF.

This clone was found a few times. This chain uses TRBV5-4 with TRBJ2-3; 12 nucleotides align to TRBD2. Germline V lookup: CDR1 SGHNT, CDR2 YYREEE (reference sequence). The V and J ends lost 3 bases and 1 base, in that order; junction bases with no gene match: 3. The CDR3 loop spans 16 amino acids. The CDR3 DNA reads TGTGCCAGCAGCTCTCGACTAGCGGGGGGCACAGATACGCAGTATTTT. Its translation is CASSSRLAGGTDTQYF.

V gene TRBV11-2 combines with J gene TRBJ1-2; tentative D call: TRBD1 (6 bases). Trimming removed 4 bases from V and 4 bases from J, with 16 bases in between. The length of the CDR3 is 15 residues. Germline CDR1 reads SGHAT; CDR2 reads FQNNGV. As DNA, the CDR3 is TGTGCCAGCAGCTCCGTAGGGGGTGTGGGCTATGGCTACACCTTC. Encoded protein: CASSSVGGVGYGYTF. Filled out from reference TRBV11-2 and TRBJ1-2, the complete variable domain reads EAGVAQSPRYKIIEKRQSVAFWCNPISGHATLYWYQQILGQGPKLLIQFQNNGVVDDSQLPKDRFSAERLKGVDSTLKIQPAKLEDSAVYLCASSSVGGVGYGYTFGSGTRLTVV.

This clone was picked up one time. The chain couples TRBV29-1 to TRBJ2-1, with TRBD2 matching 9 bases. Germline V CDR1 and CDR2: SQVTM, ANQGSEA. Trimming took 4 bases from V and 7 from J; bases not matched to a gene: 2. This CDR3 spans 12 amino acids. DNA for the CDR3: TGCAGCGTTGGGGGACTAGCAAATGAGCAGTTCTTC. Protein: CSVGGLANEQFF.

This chain uses TRBV7-8 with TRBJ2-7; D is perhaps TRBD2 (6 bases). Germline lookup yields CDR1 SGHVS and CDR2 FQNEAQ. Trimming removed 7 bases from V and 0 bases from J, with 13 bases in between. The CDR3 has 14 residues. CDR3 nucleotides: TGTGCCAGCAACCGCGACGGGAGCTCCTACGAGCAGTACTTC. It encodes CASNRDGSSYEQYF.

The rearrangement uses TRBV6-5 and TRBJ1-1, with D uncertain. The CDR3 has 13 amino acids. Germline lookup yields CDR1 MNHEY and CDR2 SVGAGI. The V and J ends lost 3 bases and 3 bases respectively, with 8 bases between them. The CDR3 sequence is CASSYRTDTEAFF. CDR3 nucleotides: TGTGCCAGCAGTTATCGAACAGACACTGAAGCTTTCTTT.

The V call is TRBV9, the J call TRBJ2-5; 10 nucleotides match TRBD2. Germline V CDR1 and CDR2: SGDLS, YYNGEE. Losses at the gene ends were 0 bases for V and 1 base for J; bases not matched to a gene: 6. CDR3 size: 17 residues. In DNA, the CDR3 is TGTGCCAGCAGCGTAGGGGGTAGCGGGGGGACCCAAGAGACCCAGTACTTC. The encoded protein is CASSVGGSGGTQETQYF.

The chain has TRBV11-1 and TRBJ2-5; D is perhaps TRBD2 (6 bases). V lost 1 base, J lost 5 bases, and 14 bases lay in between. Germline loops: CDR1 SGHAT, CDR2 FQDESV (reference sequence). CDR3 length: 15 residues. The CDR3 region is CASSLGSRGGETQYF. The DNA for the CDR3 is TGTGCCAGCAGCTTAGGCAGCCGAGGAGGGGAGACCCAGTACTTC. The whole variable domain, remainder taken from reference TRBV11-1 and TRBJ2-5, is EAEVAQSPRYKITEKSQAVAFWCDPISGHATLYWYRQILGQGPELLVQFQDESVVDDSQLPKDRFSAERLKGVDSTLKIQPAELGDSAMYLCASSLGSRGGETQYFGPGTRLLVL.

This clone appeared a single time. This chain connects TRBV5-1 to TRBJ2-3, with TRBD2 matching 7 bases. After removal of 4 bases from V and 2 bases from J, the junction contained 13 bases not matched to a gene. This CDR3 comprises 17 residues. Germline-derived CDR1 and CDR2 are SGHRS and YFSETQ. The CDR3 bases are TGCGCCAGCAGCCCTGTCCCCGGGGGGACCGCCACAGATACGCAGTATTTT. Protein: CASSPVPGGTATDTQYF.

The chain links TRBV5-4 to TRBJ1-2, with 9 positions matching TRBD1. Per the germline V gene, CDR1 is SGHNT and CDR2 is YYREEE (reference sequence). J was trimmed by 11 bases and V by 0 bases; bases with no gene match: 5. This CDR3 has 13 amino acids. CDR3 nucleotide sequence: TGTGCCAGCAGCTTGGTCGGGGACAGGGAATACACCTTC. Its protein product is CASSLVGDREYTF.

The chain recombines TRBV9 with TRBJ1-1; D may be TRBD1 (5 bases). Trimming took 1 base from V and 3 from J, leaving 7 bases between them. The CDR3 has 13 residues. Per germline, CDR1 SGDLS and CDR2 YYNGEE. DNA of the CDR3: TGTGCCAGCAGCGTAATAGGGGACACTGAAGCTTTCTTT. This codes for CASSVIGDTEAFF.

In its sample, this clone was seen a few times. V usage is TRBV27 and J usage is TRBJ2-7; D is possibly TRBD2 (5 bases). Trimming removed 8 bases at V and 0 bases at J, with 14 bases between. The CDR3 is 14 residues long. The germline gives CDR1 MNHEY, CDR2 SMNVEV (reference sequence). CDR3 protein: CASRNGMSSYEQYF. In nucleotides, the CDR3 is TGTGCCAGCCGGAACGGGATGAGCTCCTACGAGCAGTACTTC.

The J gene is TRBJ1-4, the V gene TRBV5-5; D remains unclear. Germline assignment: CDR1 SGHKS and CDR2 YYEKEE (reference sequence). This CDR3 comprises 16 residues. Trimming left V 0 bases short and J 2 bases short, with 11 bases between. The CDR3 sequence is CASSLAPGFTNEKLFF. CDR3 sequence (DNA): TGTGCCAGCAGCTTGGCTCCGGGTTTTACTAATGAAAAACTGTTTTTT. The whole variable domain, remainder taken from reference TRBV5-5 and TRBJ1-4, is DAGVTQSPTHLIKTRGQQVTLRCSPISGHKSVSWYQQVLGQGPQFIFQYYEKEERGRGNFPDRFSARQFPNYSSELNVNALLLGDSALYLCASSLAPGFTNEKLFFGSGTQLSVL.

This clone came up a few times. The J gene is TRBJ2-2, the V gene TRBV5-1, with D perhaps matching TRBD2 (6 bases). Germline V gene sequence: CDR1 SGHRS, CDR2 YFSETQ. CDR3 length equals 15 residues. Trimming took 5 bases from V and 4 from J, leaving 15 bases between them. The DNA for the CDR3 is TGCGCCAGCAGACTATCGGGAGTTGGCACCGGGGAGCTGTTTTTT. It translates to CASRLSGVGTGELFF.